This T cell receptor beta chain was observed in a study of T cells in women clearing cervical HPV infection. About this clone itself: The CDR3 extends 3 residues past the end of the read, so its final part is completed from the germline J gene.

The germline gives CDR1 DFQATT, CDR2 SNEGSKA (reference sequence). With 4 bases removed from V and 5 bases from J, the gap between germline ends came to 12 bases. This CDR3 comprises 13 residues. The protocol was immunoSEQ multiplex PCR, while the TCRdb copy is restricted to in-frame clones and leaves out a portion. The sample spans 25,000 to 35,000 clones; the ten largest clones claim approximately 2.9%. The chain recombines TRBV20-1 with TRBJ2-1; a possible D gene is TRBD1 (5 bases). The sequenced sample was blood buffy coat. The sequence was obtained from a woman aged 18 to 75 with a cervical HPV16 infection that either progressed to CIN3+ or cleared (not recorded which). The sequenced part of the CDR3 DNA is TGCAGTGCTAACCCCAGGGTGGACAATGAG. Residues: CSANPRVDNE. The full CDR3 reads CSANPRVDNEQFF.